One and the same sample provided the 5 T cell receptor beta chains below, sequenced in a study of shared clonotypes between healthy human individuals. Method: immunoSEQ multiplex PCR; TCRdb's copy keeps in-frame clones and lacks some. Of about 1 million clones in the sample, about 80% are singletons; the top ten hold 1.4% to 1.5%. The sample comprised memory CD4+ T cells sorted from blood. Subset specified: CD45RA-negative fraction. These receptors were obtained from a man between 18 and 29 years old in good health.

CDR3: CAWITPRGGELFF. Here the CDR3 DNA reads TGTGCCTGGATCACACCGAGGGGCGGGGAGCTGTTTTTT. J is TRBJ2-2 and V is TRBV30; D is tentatively TRBD1 or TRBD2 (5 bases each). Trimming pared 4 bases from V and 7 bases from J, leaving 13 bases between. Germline V lookup: CDR1 GTSNPN, CDR2 SVGIG (reference sequence). This CDR3 is built from 13 residues. Full variable domain (remainder filled in from reference TRBV30 and TRBJ2-2): SQTIHQWPATLVQPVGSPLSLECTVEGTSNPNLYWYRQAAGRGLQLLFYSVGIGQISSEVPQNLSASRPQDRQFILSSKKLLLSDSGFYLCAWITPRGGELFFGEGSRLTVL.

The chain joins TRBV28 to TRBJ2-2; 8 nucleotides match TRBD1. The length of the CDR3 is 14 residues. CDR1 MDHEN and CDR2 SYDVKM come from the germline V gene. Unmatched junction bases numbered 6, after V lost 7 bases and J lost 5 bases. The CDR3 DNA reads TGTGCCAGCACTACGACAGGGGAAACCGGGGAGCTGTTTTTT. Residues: CASTTTGETGELFF. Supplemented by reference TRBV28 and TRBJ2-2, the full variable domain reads DVKVTQSSRYLVKRTGEKVFLECVQDMDHENMFWYRQDPGLGLRLIYFSYDVKMKEKGDIPEGYSVSREKKERFSLILESASTNQTSMYLCASTTTGETGELFFGEGSRLTVL.

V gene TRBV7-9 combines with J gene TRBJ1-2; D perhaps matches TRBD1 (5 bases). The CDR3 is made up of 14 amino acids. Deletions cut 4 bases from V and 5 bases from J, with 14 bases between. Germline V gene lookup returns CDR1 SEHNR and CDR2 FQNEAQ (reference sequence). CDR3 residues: CASSSSGGTYGYTF. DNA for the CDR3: TGTGCCAGCAGCTCCTCCGGGGGAACTTATGGCTACACCTTC.

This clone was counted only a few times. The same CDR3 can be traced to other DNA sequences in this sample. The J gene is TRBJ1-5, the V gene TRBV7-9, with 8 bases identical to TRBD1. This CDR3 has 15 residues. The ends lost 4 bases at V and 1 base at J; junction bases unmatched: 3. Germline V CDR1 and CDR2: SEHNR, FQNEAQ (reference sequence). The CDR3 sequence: CASSSDRGSNQPQHF. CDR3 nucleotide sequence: TGTGCCAGCAGCTCAGACAGGGGAAGCAATCAGCCCCAGCATTTT.

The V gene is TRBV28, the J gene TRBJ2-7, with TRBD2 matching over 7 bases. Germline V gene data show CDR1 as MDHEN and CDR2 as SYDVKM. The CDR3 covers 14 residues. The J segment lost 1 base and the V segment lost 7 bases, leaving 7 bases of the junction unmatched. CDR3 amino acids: CASTWGGGSYEQYF. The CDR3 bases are TGTGCCAGCACCTGGGGGGGAGGGTCCTACGAGCAGTACTTC.